This entry lists 20 T cell receptor beta chains sequenced from one sample in a study of control samples from healthy donors and cancer patients. Profiling relied on immunoSEQ multiplex PCR, and the TCRdb table lists in-frame clones only, not all of them. Here the sample spans 35,000 to 45,000 clones, approximately 89% being singletons. Sequencing used PBMCs. The receptors shown here come from a woman aged 40 to 50 with head and neck cancer.

This sequence joins TRBV27 and TRBJ2-7; weak D call: TRBD2 (6 bases). The CDR3 length is 14 residues. Between the trimmed V and J ends, which lost 4 bases and 2 bases, there was a span of 12 bases. Germline V gene lookup returns CDR1 MNHEY and CDR2 SMNVEV (reference sequence). Written as DNA, the CDR3 is TGTGCCAGCAGTTGGGGAGGACTGACCTACGAGCAGTACTTC. This encodes CASSWGGLTYEQYF.

The J gene is TRBJ2-3, the V gene TRBV27; D gene unclear. Trimming removed 1 base at V and 2 bases at J, with 7 bases between. Germline assignment: CDR1 MNHEY and CDR2 SMNVEV (reference sequence). This CDR3 is built from 14 residues. This CDR3 reads CASSLYGPTDTQYF. In nucleotides, the CDR3 is TGTGCCAGCAGTTTATATGGACCCACAGATACGCAGTATTTT.

The rearrangement joins TRBV25-1 to TRBJ2-4; D could derive from TRBD1 or TRBD2 (6 bases each). The CDR3 extends over 18 amino acids. From germline, CDR1 is MGHDK and CDR2 SYGVNS. V lost 1 base to trimming and J lost 0 bases, with 16 bases between them. This chain's CDR3 is CASSESGAPTLAKNIQYF. As DNA, the CDR3 is TGTGCCAGCAGTGAATCGGGGGCTCCGACCTTAGCCAAAAACATTCAGTACTTC. Looking up the rest from reference TRBV25-1 and TRBJ2-4 gives the full variable domain: EADIYQTPRYLVIGTGKKITLECSQTMGHDKMYWYQQDPGMELHLIHYSYGVNSTEKGDLSSESTVSRIRTEHFPLTLESARPSHTSQYLCASSESGAPTLAKNIQYFGAGTRLSVL.

V is TRBV12-3 or TRBV12-4 and J is TRBJ1-2; perhaps TRBD1 as D (6 bases). CDR3 size: 12 residues. V lost 8 bases and J lost 2, with 9 bases in between. As DNA, the CDR3 is TGTGCCAGCGGACAGCAGAACTATGGCTACACCTTC. It codes for CASGQQNYGYTF.

This clone was seen a single time. The chain uses TRBV27 and TRBJ2-7, with 7 bases that match TRBD2. Germline V gene sequence: CDR1 MNHEY, CDR2 SMNVEV (reference sequence). J lost 1 base, V lost 4 bases, and 10 bases had no gene match. The CDR3 contains 16 residues. The CDR3 sequence: CASSSGGTIRSYEQYF. The CDR3 coding sequence is TGTGCCAGCAGTTCCGGGGGGACTATCCGTTCCTACGAGCAGTACTTC.

V and J are TRBV7-9 and TRBJ1-2; D gene uncertain. There are 13 residues in the CDR3. Germline CDR1 reads SEHNR; CDR2 reads FQNEAQ (reference sequence). Trimming left V 1 base short and J 2 bases short, with 5 bases between. CDR3 loop: CASSLGGNYGYTF. The CDR3 DNA reads TGTGCCAGCAGCTTAGGAGGGAACTATGGCTACACCTTC.

The rearrangement links TRBV29-1 to TRBJ2-3; D is unresolved. The CDR3 consists of 15 residues. In germline, CDR1 is SQVTM, CDR2 ANQGSEA. V lost 4 bases and J lost 1, with 15 bases in between. CDR3 residues: CSVALGPAGTDTQYF. The CDR3 DNA sequence: TGCAGCGTTGCTTTAGGGCCCGCGGGCACAGATACGCAGTATTTT.

This clone was picked up one time. This rearrangement joins TRBV5-1 to TRBJ2-7; TRBD2 might be the D (5 bases). CDR1 and CDR2 (germline): SGHRS, YFSETQ. V shed 4 bases and J shed 3 bases, with 11 bases lying between them. The CDR3 extends over 13 amino acids. CDR3 protein: CASSPRGLYEQYF. In nucleotides, the CDR3 is TGCGCCAGCAGCCCCCGCGGGCTCTACGAGCAGTACTTC.

The chain employs TRBV18 and TRBJ2-1, with a possible D match to TRBD1 (5 bases). Germline assignment: CDR1 KGHSH and CDR2 LQKENI. There are 14 residues in the CDR3. V lost 5 bases to trimming and J lost 8 bases, with 16 bases between them. This chain's CDR3 is CASSDVGVFDEQFF. In DNA form, the CDR3 reads TGTGCCAGCTCAGACGTAGGGGTTTTCGATGAGCAGTTCTTC.

The chain is built from TRBV7-9 and TRBJ2-7; 11 nucleotides agree with TRBD2. J lost 3 bases, V lost 5 bases, and 12 bases had no gene match. The CDR3 totals 17 residues. Germline V lookup: CDR1 SEHNR, CDR2 FQNEAQ (reference sequence). As DNA, the CDR3 is TGTGCCAGCAGCCCTATCCTCACTAGCGGGGGTAACTACGAGCAGTACTTC. It encodes CASSPILTSGGNYEQYF.

The chain employs TRBV6-5 and TRBJ2-7, with D maybe TRBD2 (5 bases). Trimming took off 8 bases at V and 0 bases at J, with 11 bases between the two ends. Germline V lookup: CDR1 MNHEY, CDR2 SVGAGI. The CDR3 contains 13 residues. The CDR3 DNA is TGTGCCAGCGGGGAGTACAGCTCCTACGAGCAGTACTTC. It specifies CASGEYSSYEQYF.

The J gene is TRBJ2-7, the V gene TRBV12-3 or TRBV12-4; D perhaps matches TRBD2 (5 bases). The germline V and J ends were trimmed by 3 bases and 4 bases, with 10 bases remaining between them. The CDR3 is 13 residues long. DNA for the CDR3: TGTGCCAGCAGTTTCGGACTCCCTTACGAGCAGTACTTC. Residues: CASSFGLPYEQYF.

The chain combines TRBV7-2 with TRBJ1-1, with D maybe TRBD1 (6 bases). V lost 6 bases and J lost 7, with 24 bases in between. CDR1 is SGHTA and CDR2 is FQGNSA in the germline V gene. The CDR3 spans 16 residues. The chain's CDR3 is CASSLKVGGAQGEAFF. The CDR3 DNA sequence: TGTGCCAGCAGTTTAAAGGTCGGGGGGGCGCAGGGTGAAGCTTTCTTT.

The chain links TRBV7-9 to TRBJ1-1, with no clear D. Trimming took off 0 bases at V and 8 bases at J, with 7 bases between the two ends. The CDR3 is 12 residues long. The germline V gene encodes CDR1 SEHNR and CDR2 FQNEAQ (reference sequence). The CDR3 bases are TGTGCCAGCAGCTTAGCGCAATCCGAAGCTTTCTTT. Encoded protein: CASSLAQSEAFF.

This clone has more than one count but fewer than ten. V usage is TRBV9 and J usage is TRBJ1-3; D is possibly TRBD1 (5 bases). V was shortened by 0 bases and J by 4 bases, with 8 bases between the two germline ends. Germline V lookup: CDR1 SGDLS, CDR2 YYNGEE. The CDR3 runs to 14 residues. The CDR3 here is CASSVARQGNTIYF. The CDR3, as DNA: TGTGCCAGCAGCGTAGCTAGACAGGGAAACACCATATATTTT.

V usage is TRBV5-4 and J usage is TRBJ1-4, with D maybe TRBD1 (6 bases). The CDR3 contains 16 residues. V dropped 2 bases and J dropped 0 bases, with 11 bases sitting between them. The germline V gene encodes CDR1 SGHNT and CDR2 YYREEE (reference sequence). Written as DNA, the CDR3 is TGTGCCAGCAGCTTAGGGGGAGCAACAACTAATGAAAAACTGTTTTTT. Translation: CASSLGGATTNEKLFF. Filled out from reference TRBV5-4 and TRBJ1-4, the complete variable domain reads ETGVTQSPTHLIKTRGQQVTLRCSSQSGHNTVSWYQQALGQGPQFIFQYYREEENGRGNFPPRFSGLQFPNYSSELNVNALELDDSALYLCASSLGGATTNEKLFFGSGTQLSVL.

The chain's CDR3 is CAWSYRIVGNYGYTF. Written as DNA, the CDR3 is TGTGCCTGGAGTTATAGAATTGTAGGGAACTATGGCTACACCTTC. The rearrangement joins TRBV30 to TRBJ1-2; D unresolved. The germline V and J ends were trimmed by 2 bases and 2 bases, with 15 bases remaining between them. Germline V gene lookup returns CDR1 GTSNPN and CDR2 SVGIG (reference sequence). The CDR3 is 15 residues long.

The rearrangement links TRBV29-1 to TRBJ1-2; the match to TRBD1 covers 9 bases. Germline CDR1 is SQVTM and CDR2 is ANQGSEA. After removal of 6 bases from V and 5 bases from J, the junction contained 13 bases not matched to a gene. This CDR3 contains 15 residues. The DNA of the CDR3 is TGCAGCGTCGAGGGCGGATGGACAGGGGAATATGGCTACACCTTC. Translated: CSVEGGWTGEYGYTF.

This clone appeared once. This sequence joins TRBV28 and TRBJ1-1, with D uncertain. Germline V CDR1 and CDR2: MDHEN, SYDVKM. The CDR3 length is 16 residues. Trimming took off 6 bases at V and 3 bases at J, with 20 bases between the two ends. CDR3 sequence reads: CASRLSYSGSDTEAFF. The CDR3, as DNA: TGTGCCAGCAGACTTTCCTATTCTGGGTCGGACACTGAAGCTTTCTTT.

The genes are TRBV29-1 and TRBJ1-4; D gene ambiguous. The CDR3 contains 15 residues. CDR1 and CDR2 (germline): SQVTM, ANQGSEA. V lost 7 bases and J lost 0, with 15 bases in between. The CDR3 DNA is TGCAGCGCTCGGACTTCCGTTTCAACTAATGAAAAACTGTTTTTT. This sequence encodes CSARTSVSTNEKLFF.